This T cell receptor beta chain appears in the sequencing data of a study of blood T cell repertoires in COVID-19 (dated by TCRdb to the early 2020s). For the wider study: Samples from collaborators originated in the United States, Italy and Spain and spanned both the acute and convalescent phases of COVID-19. The samples were drawn from two sources: the first 160 participants of the ongoing ImmuneRACE study, and about 1,300 subjects contributed by 6 global collaborators. A freely available public database, intended as a resource for researchers studying the immune response to SARS-CoV-2, is where the repertoires were released. Where available, HLA class I and class II types were obtained from metadata supplied by the sample provider rather than from assay-based typing. The dataset comprised deeply sampled blood TCRbeta repertoires from subjects exposed to, actively infected with, or recovered from COVID-19. Nearly every sample came with metadata listing a de-identified subject ID, COVID-19 status, age in years and sex. The material from the prospective study consisted of cDNA or gDNA derived from T cells, B-cell-depleted T cells, or PBMCs. Points the paper makes about the study in general: Clinical and demographic metadata were provided uncurated, with the amount varying by source and participant.

Collaborating institutions collected whole blood in K2EDTA tubes following their own protocols. Collaborator samples were shipped for TCRbeta analysis as frozen whole blood, isolated PBMCs, or DNA extracted from either sample type. As regards this clone: Its antigen remains undetermined. Base qualities are not provided; no much larger clone lies one nucleotide away.

The immunoSEQ Assay, a bias-controlled multiplex PCR, was used to amplify TCRbeta CDR3 regions from genomic DNA. Under the source paper's analysis protocol: Nucleated cell counts per sample were estimated from amplification of reference gene primers within the assay. To quantify the absolute abundance of each unique TCRbeta CDR3 rearrangement, sequence reads were collapsed and filtered. Productive Simpson clonality was computed per sample as the square root of Simpson's diversity index over productive rearrangements. TCRdb's version of the immuneACCESS table is confined to in-frame rearrangements and falls short of the full clone set. An unresolved V gene accounts for under half of the shortfall where checked; the remainder is of unknown origin. Clone size and V and J calls were adopted from that table, with D and trimming inferred from the DNA. Counted in this sample were fewer than 110,000 clones; about 80% of them appeared once. The ten top clones hold 12% of the sample.

The CDR3, from cysteine to phenylalanine, totals 13 residues. Only the CDR3 region is kept as DNA, spanning 39 bases read in frame from base 1. The germline V gene encodes CDR1 LNHDA and CDR2 SQIVND (reference sequence). After removal of 5 bases from V and 8 bases from J, the junction retains 1 base not matched to a gene. Input material: peripheral blood. The receptor's source is a human donor in a cohort sampled during active COVID-19. The rearranged segments are TRBV19 and TRBJ1-4; 11 bases in the middle match TRBD1. Here is the DNA: TGTGCCAGTAGTGGGGACAGGGGGGAAAAACTGTTTTTT. It codes for CASSGDRGEKLFF.